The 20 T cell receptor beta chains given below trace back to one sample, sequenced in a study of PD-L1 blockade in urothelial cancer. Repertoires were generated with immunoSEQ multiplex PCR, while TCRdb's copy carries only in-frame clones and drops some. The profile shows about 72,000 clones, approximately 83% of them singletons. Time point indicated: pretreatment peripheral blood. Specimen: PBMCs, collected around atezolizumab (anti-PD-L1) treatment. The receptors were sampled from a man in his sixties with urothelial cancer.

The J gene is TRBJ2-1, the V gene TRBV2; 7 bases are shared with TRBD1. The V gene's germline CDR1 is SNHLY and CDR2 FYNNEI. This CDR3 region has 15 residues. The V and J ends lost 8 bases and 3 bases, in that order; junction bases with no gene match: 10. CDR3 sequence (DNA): TGTGCCAGCCGGGCCGGGACAGAACTCTACAATGAGCAGTTCTTC. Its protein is CASRAGTELYNEQFF.

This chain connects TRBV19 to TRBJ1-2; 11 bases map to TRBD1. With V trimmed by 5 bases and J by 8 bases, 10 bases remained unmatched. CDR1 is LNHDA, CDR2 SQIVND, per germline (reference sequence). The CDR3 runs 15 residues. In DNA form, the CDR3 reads TGTGCCAGTAGTGTCCCTCCGGGACAGGGGGTCGGCTACACCTTC. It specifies CASSVPPGQGVGYTF.

CDR3 in amino acids: CASSLFSAAAFF. For the CDR3, the DNA is TGTGCCAGCAGCTTATTTTCTGCGGCGGCTTTCTTT. This chain joins TRBV7-2 and TRBJ1-1; the D is unclear. The CDR3 loop spans 12 amino acids. Germline CDR1 SGHTA, CDR2 FQGNSA. Trimming left V 2 bases short and J 11 bases short, with 12 bases between.

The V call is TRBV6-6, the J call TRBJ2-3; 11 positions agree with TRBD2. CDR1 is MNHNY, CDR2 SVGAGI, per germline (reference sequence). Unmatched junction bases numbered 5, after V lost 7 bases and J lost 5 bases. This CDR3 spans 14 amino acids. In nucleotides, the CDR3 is TGTGCCAGCAATAGCGGGGGGGCGAAAGATACGCAGTATTTT. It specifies CASNSGGAKDTQYF.

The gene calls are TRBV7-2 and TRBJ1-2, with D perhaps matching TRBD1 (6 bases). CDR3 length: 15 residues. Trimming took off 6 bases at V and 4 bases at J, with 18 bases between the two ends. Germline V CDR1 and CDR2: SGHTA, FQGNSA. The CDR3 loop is CASRKSGTNVYGYTF. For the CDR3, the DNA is TGTGCCAGCAGAAAGTCCGGGACAAACGTCTATGGCTACACCTTC.

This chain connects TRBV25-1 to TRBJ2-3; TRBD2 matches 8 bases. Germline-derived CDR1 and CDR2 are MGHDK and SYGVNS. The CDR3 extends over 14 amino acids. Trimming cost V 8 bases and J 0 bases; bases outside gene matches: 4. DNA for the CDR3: TGTGCCAGCGGGGGACTAGAAAGCACAGATACGCAGTATTTT. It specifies CASGGLESTDTQYF.

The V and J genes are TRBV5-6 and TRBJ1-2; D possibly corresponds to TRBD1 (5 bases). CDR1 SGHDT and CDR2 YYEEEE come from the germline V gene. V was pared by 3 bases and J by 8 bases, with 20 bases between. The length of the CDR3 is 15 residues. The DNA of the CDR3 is TGTGCCAGCAGCTGGAGCGCCCTCCAGGGTCAGGGCTACACCTTC. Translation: CASSWSALQGQGYTF.

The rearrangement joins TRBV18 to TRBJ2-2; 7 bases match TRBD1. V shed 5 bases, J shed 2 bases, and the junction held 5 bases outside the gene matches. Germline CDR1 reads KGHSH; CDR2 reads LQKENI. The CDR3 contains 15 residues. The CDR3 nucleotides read TGTGCCAGCTCAGAGAGACAGGGAAACACCGGGGAGCTGTTTTTT. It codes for CASSERQGNTGELFF. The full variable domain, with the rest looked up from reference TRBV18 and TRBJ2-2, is NAGVMQNPRHLVRRRGQEARLRCSPMKGHSHVYWYRQLPEEGLKFMVYLQKENIIDESGMPKERFSAEFPKEGPSILRIQQVVRGDSAAYFCASSERQGNTGELFFGEGSRLTVL.

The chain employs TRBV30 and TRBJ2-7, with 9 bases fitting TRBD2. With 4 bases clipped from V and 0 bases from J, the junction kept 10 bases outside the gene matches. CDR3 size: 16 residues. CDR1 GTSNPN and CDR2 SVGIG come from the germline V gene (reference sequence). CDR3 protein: CAWKVGSGGLSYEQYF. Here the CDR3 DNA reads TGTGCCTGGAAGGTGGGTAGCGGGGGCCTCTCCTACGAGCAGTACTTC. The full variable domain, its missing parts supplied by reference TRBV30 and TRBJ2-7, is SQTIHQWPATLVQPVGSPLSLECTVEGTSNPNLYWYRQAAGRGLQLLFYSVGIGQISSEVPQNLSASRPQDRQFILSSKKLLLSDSGFYLCAWKVGSGGLSYEQYFGPGTRLTVT.

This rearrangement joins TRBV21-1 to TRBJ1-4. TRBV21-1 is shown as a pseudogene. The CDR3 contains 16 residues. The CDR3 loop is CASSIRVRATNEKLFF. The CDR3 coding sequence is TGTGCCAGCAGCATCCGCGTCCGTGCAACTAATGAAAAACTGTTTTTT.

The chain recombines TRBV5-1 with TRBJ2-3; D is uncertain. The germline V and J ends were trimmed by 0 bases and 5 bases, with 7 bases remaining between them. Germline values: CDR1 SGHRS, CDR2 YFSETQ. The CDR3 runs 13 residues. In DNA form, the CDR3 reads TGCGCCAGCAGCTTGGGACTTCAAGATACGCAGTATTTT. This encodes CASSLGLQDTQYF. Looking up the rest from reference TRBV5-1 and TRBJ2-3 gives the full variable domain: KAGVTQTPRYLIKTRGQQVTLSCSPISGHRSVSWYQQTPGQGLQFLFEYFSETQRNKGNFPGRFSGRQFSNSRSEMNVSTLELGDSALYLCASSLGLQDTQYFGPGTRLTVL.

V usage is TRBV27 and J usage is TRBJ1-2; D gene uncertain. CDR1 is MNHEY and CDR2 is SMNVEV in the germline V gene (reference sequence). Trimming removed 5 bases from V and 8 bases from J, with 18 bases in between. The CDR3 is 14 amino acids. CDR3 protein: CASSMGQDLRGYTF. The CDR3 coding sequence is TGTGCCAGCAGTATGGGCCAGGATCTTAGGGGCTACACCTTC.

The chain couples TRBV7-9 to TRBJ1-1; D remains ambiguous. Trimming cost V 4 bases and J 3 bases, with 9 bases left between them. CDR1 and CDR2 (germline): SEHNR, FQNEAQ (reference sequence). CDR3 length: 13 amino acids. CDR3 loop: CASSSREDTEAFF. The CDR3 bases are TGTGCCAGCAGCTCCCGGGAGGACACTGAAGCTTTCTTT.

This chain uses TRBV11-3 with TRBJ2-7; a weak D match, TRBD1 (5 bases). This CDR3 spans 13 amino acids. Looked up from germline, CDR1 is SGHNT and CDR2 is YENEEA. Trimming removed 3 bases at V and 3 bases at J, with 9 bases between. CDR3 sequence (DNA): TGTGCCAGCAGCTTTGGGCAGGGCTACGAGCAGTACTTC. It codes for CASSFGQGYEQYF.

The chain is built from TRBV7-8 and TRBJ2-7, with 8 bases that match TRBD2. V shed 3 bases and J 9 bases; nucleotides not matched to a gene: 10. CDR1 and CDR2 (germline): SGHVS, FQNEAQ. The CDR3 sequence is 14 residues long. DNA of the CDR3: TGTGCCAGCAGCTTTCGGCTAGCGGGTAATGTGCAGTACTTC. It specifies CASSFRLAGNVQYF.

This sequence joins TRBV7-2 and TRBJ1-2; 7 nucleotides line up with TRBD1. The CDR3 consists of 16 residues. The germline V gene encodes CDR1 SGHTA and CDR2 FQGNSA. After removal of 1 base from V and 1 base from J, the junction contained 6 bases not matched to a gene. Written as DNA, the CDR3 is TGTGCCAGCAGCTTAGTAGGGGGCGCGGGTAACTATGGCTACACCTTC. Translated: CASSLVGGAGNYGYTF.

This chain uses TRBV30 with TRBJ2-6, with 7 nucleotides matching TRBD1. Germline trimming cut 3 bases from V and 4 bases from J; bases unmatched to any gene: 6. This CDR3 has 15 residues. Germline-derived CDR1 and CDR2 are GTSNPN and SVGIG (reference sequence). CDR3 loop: CAWRDGTAGANVLTF. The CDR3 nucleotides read TGTGCCTGGAGGGACGGGACAGCCGGGGCCAACGTCCTGACTTTC.

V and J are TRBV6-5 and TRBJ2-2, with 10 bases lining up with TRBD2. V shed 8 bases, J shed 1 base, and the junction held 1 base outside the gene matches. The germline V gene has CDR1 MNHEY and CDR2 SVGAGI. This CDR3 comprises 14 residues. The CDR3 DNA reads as TGTGCCAGCTCTAGCGGGGGGAACACCGGGGAGCTGTTTTTT. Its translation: CASSSGGNTGELFF.

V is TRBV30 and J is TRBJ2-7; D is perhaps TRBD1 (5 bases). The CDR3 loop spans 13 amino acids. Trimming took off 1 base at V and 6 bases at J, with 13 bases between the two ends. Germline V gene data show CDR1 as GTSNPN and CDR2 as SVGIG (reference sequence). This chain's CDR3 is CAWSATAGLEQYF. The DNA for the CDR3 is TGTGCCTGGAGTGCCACCGCAGGGCTCGAGCAGTACTTC.

The CDR3 DNA reads as TGCGCCAGCAGCCAAGTGACAGGGCTCGGGACCCAGTACTTC. Protein product: CASSQVTGLGTQYF. The genes are TRBV4-1 and TRBJ2-5, with 7 bases matching TRBD1. The germline V gene has CDR1 MGHRA and CDR2 YSYEKL. The CDR3 extends over 14 amino acids. Trimming removed 1 base from V and 7 bases from J; junction bases left unmatched: 6.